This T cell receptor (beta chain) derives from a study of cytomegalovirus exposure and HLA in healthy donors (dated by TCRdb to about 2017). Turning to the overall study: According to an earlier analysis of several hundred of the donors, 150 million to 200 million T cells yielded roughly 110 million unique TCR beta sequences and approximately 300 Gb of sequence data. In a later genetic analysis, genome-wide SNP genotypes for about three fifths of the roughly 670 donors were used, and that subset was treated as a discovery cohort. The study aimed to test whether signatures of past pathogen exposure could be identified by cataloging public T cell receptors. In an earlier analysis of 587 of the donors, high-throughput TCR beta sequencing was used to judge whether each TCR beta V gene segment behaved as functional or pseudogenic. The study combined high-throughput TCR immunosequencing, statistical association of individual TCRs with disease status, and machine learning to predict cytomegalovirus infection status. Both class I and class II loci were covered by HLA typing, at four-digit resolution. Among roughly 400 genotyped donors of the cohort, an average of 235,054 unique TCR beta nucleotide sequences were sequenced per donor, roughly 18% of them non-productive. Alongside the repertoire data, information on donor age, sex, ethnicity and CMV serostatus was compiled. The number of donors typed differed by locus, with 629-630 for A, B, C, DRB1 and DQB1, 522 for DQA1, 600 to 610 for DPA1, and about 450 for DPB1. Along with the approximately 700-subject first cohort, a separate validation cohort of some 130 different subjects was used. Every repertoire in the discovery cohort had been generated on one and the same sequencing platform. Rather than drawing on any new phenotypic data, the later analysis identified candidate immune exposures from TCR beta sequences and the way those sequences occurred across donors. The study profiled the T cell repertoires of some 610 subjects by immunosequencing and related them to cytomegalovirus serostatus. Because of strong linkage in the cohort, 5 or 6 DR-DQ haplotypes were treated as single units for association and clustering. About 310 gigabases of sequencing data and around 87 million unique TCR sequences were included in an early release covering 500 to 750 HLA-typed donors. A later analysis re-examined previously published TCR beta repertoires from roughly 650 donors and added high-resolution HLA genotyping to investigate patterns of TCR occurrence. Among the approximately 400 genotyped donors, approximately 81% belonged to the genetic ancestry cluster associated with self-reported Caucasian donors.

The CDR3 holds 14 amino acids from the cysteine to the phenylalanine. Of the read, only the CDR3 DNA is kept; its 42 bases are in frame from base 1. Remarks on this clone: Its antigen is unknown. Base quality data are lacking; no much larger clone is found one base away.

Library method: the immunoSEQ multiplex PCR assay. A mixture of 60 forward primers for TCR Vbeta segments and 13 reverse primers for TCR Jbeta segments was used in the multiplex PCR. Amplification of the CDR3 region of rearranged TCR beta genes was performed with a multiplex PCR assay on genomic DNA. On the Illumina HiSeq System, the amplified TCR beta libraries were sequenced as 87-base-pair reads. The paper's data handling went like this. In a later analysis, approximately 74 million unique TCR beta chains were counted across the 690 or so repertoires, and some 10 million of these chains were shared by at least two donors. Raw reads were error-corrected and collapsed into unique sequences by a nearest-neighbor algorithm in which closely related sequences were merged to remove PCR and sequencing errors. V, D and J gene segments were assigned by aligning CDR3 sequences to IMGT reference sequences. For a sequence to be retained, a match of at least six nucleotides was required to both a V gene segment and a J gene segment. Rearrangements were classified as productive when the CDR3 lacked stop codons and remained in frame with V and J, and all other rearrangements were classified as non-productive. CDR3 was defined by IMGT convention, running from the second conserved V-encoded cysteine to the conserved J-encoded phenylalanine. In an earlier analysis of just under 600 of the donors, sequences lacking an unambiguous match to a single V gene segment were excluded. An earlier analysis of almost 600 of the donors classified V segments as functional when productive rearrangements were above 56.7% and as segregating when the standard deviation between donors was above 5%. A statistical classification framework was developed to diagnose cytomegalovirus status using the catalog of TCR beta chain sequences. A later analysis assigned V and J genes by comparing TCR nucleotide sequences with IMGT/GENE-DB human TR gene sequences. The TCRdist pipeline was used in a later analysis to assign CDR3 sequences and most-parsimonious VDJ recombination scenarios. In a later analysis, each TCR beta chain was defined by its CDR3 amino acid sequence together with its V-gene family, and reads lacking a unique V-gene family were excluded. To address suspected cross-contamination and a sequencing artifact, a later analysis removed under 600 highly shared, low-generation-probability nucleotide sequences. In a later analysis, a clonal expansion index was calculated for each public chain from normalized within-repertoire ranks of inferred template counts. A later analysis computed generation probabilities with a VDJ recombination model fitted to out-of-frame rearrangements, and checked the results against IGoR. Hypergeometric tests were used in a later analysis to score TCR-TCR, TCR-HLA and TCR-CMV co-occurrence, with a repertoire-size bias correction applied to the TCR pairs. To estimate false discovery rates, a later analysis permuted the HLA or CMV assignments 20 times. In a later analysis, co-occurring TCRs were grouped with DBSCAN, and TCRdist sequence similarity was added when clustering was performed within HLA-allele-positive subsets. Co-occurrence clustering excluded repertoires with fewer than 30,000 or more than 120,000 public chains, plus five with anomalous nucleotide sharing. Drawn from immuneACCESS, this table holds only the in-frame rearrangements with V and J called that TCRdb kept. Clones are partly lost; checked studies trace under half to an unresolved V gene and leave the rest unexplained. The DNA gave D and trimming, while V, J and clone size come from that table. The sample contains about 84,000 clones, less than 80% of them found a single time. Around 16% of the sample comes from the top ten.

The cohort comprised some 680 healthy bone marrow donors. At the time of sampling, every cohort member was nominally healthy, though immune exposures that went unrecorded were likely present. The donor was CMV seropositive and belonged to the group of 250 to 300 seropositive cohort members. Every donor gave a peripheral blood sample, and the peripheral blood mononuclear cells from that sample were used for TCR beta sequencing. The Qiagen DNeasy Blood Extraction Kit was used to extract genomic DNA from the blood cell samples. Overall study results and their limits: Because counts were too low, under 20 rarely observed V segments, including chromosome 9 orphons, were left out of the earlier analysis of about 500 of the donors. Roughly uniform sequencing depth across donors was assumed in presence/absence analyses, although this assumption may not hold. HLA typing was unavailable for some donors at each locus, so association tests used only the typed subset. In this cohort, only TCR beta chains were sequenced, and detectable features were limited by the absence of alpha or paired-chain data. The classifier was reported to diagnose cytomegalovirus status with high specificity and sensitivity in both the original and validation cohorts. In a later analysis, most CMV-associated TCR beta chains were found to appear HLA-restricted, with HLA associations seemingly driven largely by CMV exposure. The 87-base-pair reads could not distinguish some IMGT-functional V segments, including TRBV6-2 and TRBV6-3, so those segments were excluded. For the cohort, immune exposure information was limited to CMV serostatus. A further reported finding was that TCR beta sequences accurately predicted the HLA-A and HLA-B alleles for most subjects in the first cohort. At a false discovery rate of 0.05, a later analysis linked under 20,000 TCR beta sequences to specific HLA alleles. In a later analysis, HLA-associated TCR beta chains showed more clonal expansion and lower generation probabilities than non-associated chains that were equally common. In an earlier analysis of 587 of the donors, most TCR beta V segments appeared in productive rearrangements about 90% or about 30% of the time, broadly matching IMGT annotations. In a later genetic analysis, a missense DCLRE1C variant was associated with V-gene and J-gene trimming of TCR beta chains, and the association was replicated in an independent cohort. In the study, some 180 TCR beta chains were listed as associated with cytomegalovirus. According to a later analysis, TCR association rates differed among HLA loci, with DRB1 alleles showing the most associated TCRs and HLA-C alleles showing the fewest. Compared with the approximately 600-donor mean, donors in an Asian-associated ancestry cluster had fewer N-insertions in productive TCRs, according to a later genetic analysis. Several of the top co-occurrence clusters appeared to be linked to parvovirus B19, influenza, CMV and Epstein-Barr virus, according to a later analysis. Linkage disequilibrium might explain the correlated functional status among segregating V segments, but an unknown experimental factor could not be ruled out. According to the authors, the approach could potentially be generalized to other disease states and immunological phenotypes. While some public TCRs were present in many individuals, most TCR sequences turned up only very rarely across donors. Strong co-occurrence of HLA alleles, especially DR and DQ, made assigning TCR associations to individual alleles difficult. A cluster of highly shared sequence variants was judged likely to be a technical artifact of the sequencing pipeline. In vitro tests confirmed that a few of the cytomegalovirus-associated TCR beta chains recognize cytomegalovirus antigens.

This sequence uses TRBV21-1 and TRBJ1-1; the D call of TRBD1 is as the table states it, not checked on the DNA. TRBV21-1 is a recognized pseudogene. This TCR was sampled from a woman aged 40 to 49 in good health and CMV-seropositive. The specimen was PBMCs. The nucleotide sequence reads TGTGCCAGCAGCAAAAACAGCTGGAACACTGAAGCTTTCTTT. It translates to CASSKNSWNTEAFF.